Listed here are 8 T cell receptor beta chains from one sample, sequenced in a study of response to subunit inactivated influenza vaccine. TCRdb fed the RT-PCR reads into MiXCR, producing one record per CDR3 protein. The repertoire has 450,000 to 600,000 distinct CDR3 sequences, approximately 7.6% of them found once; the top ten carry 10% to 15%. The sequencing used PBMCs from blood, collected less than 30 months after vaccination. The receptors come from a man aged 50 to 69 who received an inactivated influenza vaccine.

This clonotype has a handful of counts. This rearrangement joins TRBV29-1 to TRBJ2-5, with a tentative D call TRBD1 (6 bases). The germline gives CDR1 SQVTM, CDR2 ANQGSEA. The CDR3 has 12 residues. Trimming pared 3 bases from V and 3 bases from J, leaving 8 bases between. The CDR3 region is CSVDQGKETQYF. In DNA, the CDR3 is TGCAGCGTTGACCAGGGGAAAGAGACCCAGTACTTC.

This clonotype was seen only a few times. This chain connects TRBV27 to TRBJ2-7; D is unresolved. CDR3 length: 13 amino acids. Trimming left V 3 bases short and J 3 bases short, with 9 bases between. CDR1 and CDR2 from the germline V gene are MNHEY and SMNVEV (reference sequence). CDR3 sequence reads: CASSFGSFYEQYF. DNA of the CDR3: TGTGCCAGCAGTTTCGGCAGCTTCTACGAGCAGTACTTC.

This sequence joins TRBV5-1 and TRBJ2-5, with D perhaps matching TRBD2 (6 bases). Germline loops: CDR1 SGHRS, CDR2 YFSETQ. V lost 3 bases, J lost 2 bases, and 11 bases lay in between. The CDR3 sequence is 14 residues long. CDR3: CASSWGTPQETQYF. The CDR3 DNA sequence: TGCGCCAGCAGCTGGGGGACTCCGCAAGAGACCCAGTACTTC.

This clonotype was seen ten or more times. This chain connects TRBV25-1 to TRBJ1-4; D is perhaps TRBD1 (5 bases). The CDR3 runs 15 residues. CDR1 MGHDK and CDR2 SYGVNS come from the germline V gene. V lost 6 bases and J 2 bases, leaving 13 bases between the germline ends. The CDR3 nucleotides read TGTGCCAGCAGAGATCAGGGAATGACTAATGAAAAACTGTTTTTT. This translates into CASRDQGMTNEKLFF.

The chain uses TRBV2 and TRBJ2-5, with a tentative D call TRBD2 (6 bases). CDR1 and CDR2 (germline): SNHLY, FYNNEI. V gave up 5 bases and J gave up 4 bases, with 14 bases separating them. There are 14 residues in the CDR3. In nucleotides, the CDR3 is TGTGCCAGCAGTATAGGAGGGGTTCGAGAGACCCAGTACTTC. Protein: CASSIGGVRETQYF.

This clonotype was seen repeatedly, ten times or more. The chain recombines TRBV6-4 with TRBJ2-1, with 9 nucleotides matching TRBD2. Trimming cost V 4 bases and J 4 bases; bases outside gene matches: 17. CDR3 length: 19 amino acids. CDR1 and CDR2 (germline): MRHNA, SNTAGT. The CDR3 is CASSGLAAPEFFSYNEQFF. The CDR3 DNA follows: TGTGCCAGCAGTGGACTAGCGGCCCCAGAGTTTTTTTCATACAATGAGCAGTTCTTC.

The rearrangement joins TRBV20-1 to TRBJ2-3; D unclear. The CDR3 runs 13 residues. V shed 0 bases and J shed 5 bases, with 9 bases lying between them. The germline V gene has CDR1 DFQATT and CDR2 SNEGSKA (reference sequence). In nucleotides, the CDR3 is TGCAGTGCTAGAGACACTCTAAAAGATACGCAGTATTTT. This gives the protein CSARDTLKDTQYF.

This clonotype was picked up many times. The gene calls are TRBV18 and TRBJ2-3; D uncertain. Per the germline V gene, CDR1 is KGHSH and CDR2 is LQKENI. Trimming took off 2 bases at V and 4 bases at J, with 10 bases between the two ends. The CDR3 runs to 14 residues. CDR3 sequence (DNA): TGTGCCAGCTCACCAACCGACGGAGCAGATACGCAGTATTTT. It is translated as CASSPTDGADTQYF.